The entry that follows covers one TCR beta chain sequence. As yet, its antigen is unknown. Amplification used 60 Vbeta primers and 13 Jbeta primers. Profiled with immunoSEQ multiplex PCR; TCRdb holds only in-frame clones, not every one. The table shows more than 85,000 clones, with more than 65% occurring only once. The sample comes from a study of cytomegalovirus exposure and HLA in healthy donors. Findings and limits, study-wide: Within the data, a cluster of highly shared sequence variants was likely a sequencing artifact.

Everyone who donated was a healthy bone marrow donor. CDR3 length equals 15 residues. Looked up from germline, CDR1 is SGHNT and CDR2 is YENEEA. Trimming removed 4 bases from V and 4 bases from J; junction bases left unmatched: 6. Material for sequencing was PBMCs. The chain uses TRBV11-3 and TRBJ1-4; TRBD1 agrees at 7 bases. The TCR originated in a man aged 35-49 years in good health and CMV-seropositive. The CDR3 nucleotides read TGTGCCAGCAGCTCTGGGACAGTGAGTAATGAAAAACTGTTTTTT. Protein sequence: CASSSGTVSNEKLFF.